This T cell receptor (beta chain) was obtained from a study of OX40 agonist ivuxolimab in advanced cancers. Sequenced by immunoSEQ multiplex PCR; TCRdb stores in-frame clones only, minus some. This sample has some 80,000 clones, with 75% to 90% found just once. Per the germline V gene, CDR1 is LNHDA and CDR2 is SQIVND (reference sequence). CDR3 length equals 15 residues. V lost 7 bases and J lost 1; bases outside the gene matches: 7. Points on this clone: The antigen remains undetermined.

Regarding the study as a whole: Clonal expansion by week 6 occurred in CD4+ and CD8+ blood T cells (at 0.1 to 3.0 mg/kg).

This chain joins TRBV19 and TRBJ2-3; TRBD2 matches at 8 bases. The TCR originated in an adult with an advanced solid tumor such as melanoma, head and neck, liver or kidney cancer. The source was CD4+ or CD8+ T cells sorted from blood, collected in a trial of the OX40 agonist ivuxolimab. CDR3 protein: CASTLRAGGTDTQYF. CDR3 nucleotides: TGTGCCAGTACCTTAAGAGCGGGGGGCACAGATACGCAGTATTTT.